This TCR beta chain was captured in a study of Tregs in tolerant kidney transplant recipients. Across the study: Related graft donors supplied nonmyeloablative bone marrow transplants, and mixed chimerism was transient. General study findings and limits: This study did not directly address biological reproducibility.

Thawed PBMCs were FACS-sorted into unstimulated CD4+CD25+CD127- regulatory T cells, CD4+CD25- non-regulatory cells, CD4 and CD8 cells. The CDR3 is 14 amino acids. Germline trimming cut 5 bases from V and 1 base from J; bases unmatched to any gene: 0. Germline CDR1 is SGDLS and CDR2 is YYNGEE. TCRdb's table, derived via immunoSEQ multiplex PCR, lists solely in-frame clones and lacks some. The data hold about 87,000 clones, with roughly 93% observed a single time. A word on this clone: As yet, its antigen is unknown.

This receptor was taken from a human donor who received a combined kidney and bone marrow transplant. The sample was CD4+ T cells from blood, taken before the transplant. This rearrangement joins TRBV9 to TRBJ2-6; 7 bases match TRBD1. CDR3 sequence: CASRTGSGANVLTF. The CDR3, as DNA: TGTGCCAGCAGGACAGGGTCTGGGGCCAACGTCCTGACTTTC.